This T cell receptor beta chain stems from a study of blood T cell repertoires in COVID-19. Across the whole study: The United States, Italy and Spain provided the acute and convalescent COVID-19 samples. PBMCs, B-cell-depleted T cells, or T cells were the source of the cDNA or gDNA that made up the material.

CDR1 and CDR2 from the germline V gene are SGHTA and FQGTGA. Germline trimming cut 4 bases from V and 2 bases from J; bases unmatched to any gene: 8. The CDR3 sequence is 17 residues long. Original analysis: Quantification of nucleated cells was approximated via reference gene primer amplification. Measured with immunoSEQ multiplex PCR; TCRdb has only the in-frame clones, and not every one. V, J and clone size are those of that table, while D and trimming were read from the DNA. Found here are over 85,000 clones, approximately 82% of them singletons; the top ten hold more than 2%. Sequencing was performed on peripheral blood. The chain links TRBV7-3 to TRBJ2-3, with 11 bases lining up with TRBD2. The source is a woman aged 70-85 years with acute or convalescent COVID-19. The CDR3 nucleotides are TGTGCCAGCAGCTCCCGTCTAGCGGGGGGCAACACAGATACGCAGTATTTT. Its protein product is CASSSRLAGGNTDTQYF.